This T cell receptor beta chain was obtained from a study of cytomegalovirus exposure and HLA in healthy donors. General study points: Most sequenced TCRs were rare (though some public TCRs occurred in many donors). Earlier analysis found most TCR beta V segments productive about 87% or about 30% of the time. What TCR beta sequences reportedly achieved was accurate prediction of HLA-A and HLA-B alleles in most subjects. As a later analysis revealed, most CMV-associated TCR beta chains appeared HLA-restricted.

Germline CDR1 SGHRS, CDR2 YFSETQ. The CDR3 totals 13 residues. The V gene end was trimmed by 4 bases and the J gene end by 7 bases; junction bases not matched to a gene: 6. Use of 60 Vbeta and 13 Jbeta primers characterized the PCR. Sequencing was performed with immunoSEQ multiplex PCR; in TCRdb, only in-frame clones are kept and a portion is missing. This sample carries roughly 240,000 clones, 70% to 90% of them seen once, and the ten largest clones take 0.24%. Of note for this clone: Antigen unknown.

Sequencing was done on a sample of PBMCs. This chain connects TRBV5-1 to TRBJ1-2; 8 bases fit TRBD1. The TCR sequence derives from a girl between 2 and 10 years old in good health and CMV-seronegative. The CDR3 DNA sequence: TGCGCCAGCAGCCAGGACAGGGTTCGTGGCTACACCTTC. The encoded protein is CASSQDRVRGYTF.